This entry lists 30 T cell receptor beta chains sequenced from one sample in a study of blood T cell repertoires in COVID-19. The data were produced by immunoSEQ multiplex PCR, yet TCRdb's version contains in-frame clones alone and is incomplete. This table holds roughly 74,000 clones, around 88% found once. Sequenced: peripheral blood. The origin of the receptors is a woman over 75 with active or convalescent COVID-19.

In its sample, this clone was seen a few times. The CDR3 sequence: CASNRGWASNQPQHF. The CDR3 DNA follows: TGTGCCAGTAATCGGGGTTGGGCTAGCAATCAGCCCCAGCATTTT. The chain employs TRBV19 and TRBJ1-5; no reliable D call. CDR1 LNHDA and CDR2 SQIVND come from the germline V gene (reference sequence). The CDR3 sequence is 15 residues long. Trimming cost V 7 bases and J 0 bases, with 13 bases left between them.

A word on this clone: This same CDR3 is encoded by further DNA sequences in the sample. The chain employs TRBV6-5 and TRBJ2-2; D perhaps matches TRBD2 (6 bases). From germline, CDR1 is MNHEY and CDR2 SVGAGI. V lost 0 bases, J lost 5 bases, and 7 bases lay in between. The length of the CDR3 is 14 residues. CDR3 nucleotide sequence: TGTGCCAGCAGTTACTCCGGACTAACCGGGGAGCTGTTTTTT. This translates into CASSYSGLTGELFF.

V and J are TRBV5-8 and TRBJ1-2; D call uncertain. V was cut by 2 bases and J by 8 bases, with 10 bases left in between. The CDR3 has 12 amino acids. Germline loops: CDR1 SGHTS, CDR2 YDEGEE. The CDR3 spells CASSFYGGGYTF. The CDR3 region has the DNA TGTGCCAGCAGCTTTTACGGCGGGGGCTACACCTTC. Filled out from reference TRBV5-8 and TRBJ1-2, the complete variable domain reads EAGVTQSPTHLIKTRGQQATLRCSPISGHTSVYWYQQALGLGLQFLLWYDEGEERNRGNFPPRFSGRQFPNYSSELNVNALELEDSALYLCASSFYGGGYTFGSGTRLTVV.

CDR3 bases: TGTGCCAGCAGCTTGGCCCCTAGCGGGAGGGCCAGGTACAATGAGCAGTTCTTC. This translates into CASSLAPSGRARYNEQFF. The V call is TRBV5-4, the J call TRBJ2-1; 12 bases match TRBD2. The CDR3 runs to 18 residues. Germline CDR1 SGHNT, CDR2 YYREEE (reference sequence). V lost 0 bases, J lost 4 bases, and 8 bases stayed unmatched.

The J gene is TRBJ1-2, the V gene TRBV7-2; 7 bases line up with TRBD1. V lost 1 base and J lost 5; bases outside the gene matches: 4. Germline V lookup: CDR1 SGHTA, CDR2 FQGNSA. The CDR3 length is 14 residues. The CDR3 spells CASSLEAQGYGYTF. CDR3 coding DNA: TGTGCCAGCAGCTTAGAGGCACAGGGGTATGGCTACACCTTC.

This clone was recorded only once. The rearrangement joins TRBV2 to TRBJ2-1; the D gene is possibly TRBD2 (7 bases). V was cut by 10 bases and J by 6 bases, with 28 bases left in between. Germline values: CDR1 SNHLY, CDR2 FYNNEI. The length of the CDR3 is 17 residues. DNA for the CDR3: TGTGCCACAAGAAAGGGGGGGGGAGTAGCTGGTCTCAATGAGCAGTTCTTC. Translating it yields CATRKGGGVAGLNEQFF.

The chain couples TRBV2 to TRBJ1-2, with TRBD1 matching over 9 bases. V was pared by 4 bases and J by 4 bases, with 1 base of the junction left unmatched. The CDR3 length is 13 residues. Germline CDR1 and CDR2: SNHLY and FYNNEI. As DNA, the CDR3 is TGTGCCAGCAGTGTGGACAGGGGCTATGGCTACACCTTC. Translated: CASSVDRGYGYTF.

The V call is TRBV4-2, the J call TRBJ1-4, with D tentatively TRBD1 (5 bases). V was trimmed by 2 bases and J by 8 bases, leaving 12 bases between them. The CDR3 runs to 14 residues. Per the germline V gene, CDR1 is LGHNA and CDR2 is YNFKEQ. CDR3 protein: CASSQRGGDEKLFF. The CDR3 nucleotides are TGTGCCAGCAGCCAACGGGGAGGGGACGAAAAACTGTTTTTT.

The V gene is TRBV19, the J gene TRBJ1-2, with 11 bases that match TRBD1. V dropped 5 bases and J dropped 4; count of bases not matched to a gene: 3. The CDR3 is 14 residues long. Germline V CDR1 and CDR2: LNHDA, SQIVND (reference sequence). Here the CDR3 reads CASSADRGLYGYTF. Written as DNA, the CDR3 is TGTGCCAGTAGTGCGGACAGGGGGCTCTATGGCTACACCTTC.

The CDR3 bases are TGCGCCAGCAGCTTCGGCTCTGGAAACACCATATATTTT. This translates into CASSFGSGNTIYF. J is TRBJ1-3 and V is TRBV5-1, with D hard to call. Germline loops: CDR1 SGHRS, CDR2 YFSETQ. V lost 2 bases and J lost 0, with 3 bases in between. This CDR3 contains 13 residues. Full variable domain (missing parts from reference TRBV5-1 and TRBJ1-3): KAGVTQTPRYLIKTRGQQVTLSCSPISGHRSVSWYQQTPGQGLQFLFEYFSETQRNKGNFPGRFSGRQFSNSRSEMNVSTLELGDSALYLCASSFGSGNTIYFGEGSWLTVV.

The chain uses TRBV20-1 and TRBJ1-1, with a tentative D call TRBD1 (6 bases). Germline CDR1 DFQATT, CDR2 SNEGSKA (reference sequence). V was trimmed by 3 bases and J by 1 base, leaving 18 bases between them. The CDR3 is 16 amino acids. The CDR3 region is CSASEVTGPSNTEAFF. For the CDR3, the DNA is TGCAGTGCTAGTGAAGTAACAGGGCCTTCGAACACTGAAGCTTTCTTT.

The V call is TRBV10-1, the J call TRBJ2-1; 12 bases line up with TRBD2. The CDR3 runs to 15 residues. Trimming at V came to 5 bases and at J to 7 bases, leaving 6 bases not matched to a gene. Germline lookup yields CDR1 WNHNN and CDR2 SYGVQD (reference sequence). In DNA, the CDR3 is TGCGCCAGCAGTTCTAGCGGGGGGGCAGCGAATGAGCAGTTCTTC. It is translated as CASSSSGGAANEQFF.

The gene calls are TRBV6-2 or TRBV6-3 and TRBJ2-7; D is possibly TRBD2 (5 bases). The V end lost 3 bases, the J end lost 6 bases, and 12 bases lay between the germline ends. This CDR3 region has 13 residues. The germline V gene has CDR1 MNHEY and CDR2 SVGEGT. CDR3 sequence reads: CASSYEGRLEQYF. CDR3 coding DNA: TGTGCCAGCAGTTATGAGGGCCGGCTCGAGCAGTACTTC.

This chain links TRBV11-2 with TRBJ1-1; 9 positions match TRBD1. Germline trimming cut 5 bases from V and 6 bases from J; bases unmatched to any gene: 10. CDR3 length equals 15 residues. The germline V gene encodes CDR1 SGHAT and CDR2 FQNNGV. The CDR3 loop is CASSPIQGARPEAFF. The CDR3 DNA sequence: TGTGCCAGCAGCCCCATACAGGGGGCGAGACCTGAAGCTTTCTTT.

The chain uses TRBV5-1 and TRBJ1-3; D ambiguous. Germline assignment: CDR1 SGHRS and CDR2 YFSETQ. Trimming removed 2 bases at V and 3 bases at J, with 6 bases between. The CDR3 loop spans 13 amino acids. Here the CDR3 reads CASSLGGGNTIYF. The CDR3 bases are TGCGCCAGCAGCTTAGGCGGTGGAAACACCATATATTTT. Supplemented by reference TRBV5-1 and TRBJ1-3, the full variable domain reads KAGVTQTPRYLIKTRGQQVTLSCSPISGHRSVSWYQQTPGQGLQFLFEYFSETQRNKGNFPGRFSGRQFSNSRSEMNVSTLELGDSALYLCASSLGGGNTIYFGEGSWLTVV.

In its sample, this clone was seen a few times. Written as DNA, the CDR3 is TGCGCCAGCAGCCAAGGGGACAGGTCCACCGGGGAGCTGTTTTTT. Residues: CASSQGDRSTGELFF. V is TRBV4-3 and J is TRBJ2-2, with TRBD1 identical over 8 bases. The CDR3 contains 15 residues. V was pared by 1 base and J by 4 bases, with 2 bases of the junction left unmatched. CDR1 and CDR2 from the germline V gene are LGHNA and YSLEER.

CDR3 in DNA: TGTGCCAGCAGCCGAGACAGGGCGAACACTGAAGCTTTCTTT. Its translation is CASSRDRANTEAFF. The chain carries TRBV7-9 and TRBJ1-1; 7 bases are a match to TRBD1. The germline CDR1 and CDR2 sequences are SEHNR and FQNEAQ (reference sequence). The CDR3 is made up of 14 amino acids. With 5 bases clipped from V and 1 base from J, the junction kept 4 bases outside the gene matches.

The V call is TRBV5-1, the J call TRBJ2-7; D might be TRBD2 (6 bases). The V gene lost 0 bases and the J gene lost 2 bases, with 9 bases spanning the gap. The CDR3 loop spans 14 amino acids. Per germline, CDR1 SGHRS and CDR2 YFSETQ. CDR3 DNA: TGCGCCAGCAGCTTGGGCGGGATGGCCTACGAGCAGTACTTC. Translation gives CASSLGGMAYEQYF.

The V and J genes are TRBV27 and TRBJ1-5, with 7 bases aligning to TRBD1. The germline V gene encodes CDR1 MNHEY and CDR2 SMNVEV (reference sequence). The CDR3 runs 12 residues. V dropped 4 bases and J dropped 9; count of bases not matched to a gene: 3. CDR3 region: CASSSRQGPQHF. The CDR3 nucleotides are TGTGCCAGCAGTTCTCGACAGGGGCCCCAGCATTTT.

This chain uses TRBV5-4 with TRBJ2-7; no reliable D call. Germline CDR1 is SGHNT and CDR2 is YYREEE (reference sequence). CDR3 size: 14 residues. Trimming took off 4 bases at V and 6 bases at J, with 17 bases between the two ends. CDR3 loop: CASSNPVTRGEQYF. CDR3 sequence (DNA): TGTGCCAGCAGCAACCCCGTTACCCGCGGCGAGCAGTACTTC.

The chain couples TRBV7-9 to TRBJ2-5, with D perhaps TRBD1 (6 bases). CDR3 length: 13 residues. In germline, CDR1 is SEHNR, CDR2 FQNEAQ (reference sequence). V was cut by 5 bases and J by 5 bases, with 12 bases left in between. The CDR3 is CASSLDSEETQYF. The CDR3 DNA reads as TGTGCCAGCAGCCTGGACAGTGAGGAGACCCAGTACTTC.

In its sample, this clone was seen a few times. The DNA for the CDR3 is TGTGCCAGCAGTGAATTCGGGACAGGGGGTAATTCACCCCTCCACTTT. Residues: CASSEFGTGGNSPLHF. V is TRBV25-1 and J is TRBJ1-6; 11 bases match TRBD1. CDR1 and CDR2 (germline): MGHDK, SYGVNS. V trimming: 1 base; J trimming: 6 bases; junction bases outside the gene matches: 2. This CDR3 has 16 amino acids.

The gene calls are TRBV9 and TRBJ2-4; 12 bases are shared with TRBD2. This CDR3 is built from 17 residues. In germline, CDR1 is SGDLS, CDR2 YYNGEE. Germline trimming cut 4 bases from V and 0 bases from J; bases unmatched to any gene: 5. The CDR3 region has the DNA TGTGCCAGCAGCCGACTAGCGGGAGAGCTAGCCAAAAACATTCAGTACTTC. Protein: CASSRLAGELAKNIQYF. Together with reference TRBV9 and TRBJ2-4, the CDR3 gives the full variable domain: DSGVTQTPKHLITATGQRVTLRCSPRSGDLSVYWYQQSLDQGLQFLIQYYNGEERAKGNILERFSAQQFPDLHSELNLSSLELGDSALYFCASSRLAGELAKNIQYFGAGTRLSVL.

The chain combines TRBV29-1 with TRBJ1-1; D ambiguous. Trimming took 6 bases from V and 0 from J, leaving 11 bases between them. Germline CDR1 reads SQVTM; CDR2 reads ANQGSEA. The CDR3 covers 13 residues. CDR3 region: CSVVGNMNTEAFF. CDR3 DNA: TGCAGCGTCGTTGGTAACATGAACACTGAAGCTTTCTTT.

V and J are TRBV19 and TRBJ2-3, with TRBD1 matching 8 bases. CDR3 length: 13 residues. Trimming removed 4 bases from V and 4 bases from J; junction bases left unmatched: 1. CDR1 LNHDA and CDR2 SQIVND come from the germline V gene (reference sequence). CDR3 loop: CASSTGGADTQYF. In DNA, the CDR3 is TGTGCCAGTAGTACAGGGGGCGCAGATACGCAGTATTTT.

V usage is TRBV2 and J usage is TRBJ1-6; D unresolved. Germline values: CDR1 SNHLY, CDR2 FYNNEI. With 9 bases removed from V and 8 bases from J, the gap between germline ends came to 14 bases. The CDR3 has 13 residues. The CDR3 loop reads CASFQESDSPLHF. In DNA form, the CDR3 reads TGTGCCAGTTTTCAGGAAAGTGATTCACCCCTCCACTTT. Full variable domain (missing parts from reference TRBV2 and TRBJ1-6): EPEVTQTPSHQVTQMGQEVILRCVPISNHLYFYWYRQILGQKVEFLVSFYNNEISEKSEIFDDQFSVERPDGSNFTLKIRSTKLEDSAMYFCASFQESDSPLHFGNGTRLTVT.

V gene TRBV11-1 combines with J gene TRBJ2-1; 7 nucleotides align to TRBD1. V gave up 3 bases and J gave up 8 bases; unmatched junction bases: 10. The germline V gene encodes CDR1 SGHAT and CDR2 FQDESV (reference sequence). The CDR3 has 15 residues. The CDR3 DNA sequence: TGTGCCAGCAGCTTTACAGGGGACGATTTTGATGAGCAGTTCTTC. It specifies CASSFTGDDFDEQFF. Looking up the rest from reference TRBV11-1 and TRBJ2-1 gives the full variable domain: EAEVAQSPRYKITEKSQAVAFWCDPISGHATLYWYRQILGQGPELLVQFQDESVVDDSQLPKDRFSAERLKGVDSTLKIQPAELGDSAMYLCASSFTGDDFDEQFFGPGTRLTVL.

The chain uses TRBV5-1 and TRBJ1-2, with D possibly TRBD1 on 6 matching bases. CDR1 SGHRS and CDR2 YFSETQ come from the germline V gene. Trimming took 0 bases from V and 4 from J, leaving 13 bases between them. This CDR3 is built from 15 residues. The CDR3 DNA reads TGCGCCAGCAGCTTGGCCGGGGGGGCCTCCTATGGCTACACCTTC. This codes for CASSLAGGASYGYTF. Full variable domain (outside the CDR3, taken from reference TRBV5-1 and TRBJ1-2): KAGVTQTPRYLIKTRGQQVTLSCSPISGHRSVSWYQQTPGQGLQFLFEYFSETQRNKGNFPGRFSGRQFSNSRSEMNVSTLELGDSALYLCASSLAGGASYGYTFGSGTRLTVV.

This clone was seen more than once but under ten times. The chain joins TRBV7-8 to TRBJ1-6; TRBD1 is a possible D gene (6 bases). Germline assignment: CDR1 SGHVS and CDR2 FQNEAQ. The CDR3 is made up of 15 amino acids. V shed 1 base and J shed 7 bases, with 11 bases lying between them. The CDR3 here is CASSLDPGANSPLHF. Written as DNA, the CDR3 is TGTGCCAGCAGCTTAGATCCAGGGGCCAATTCACCCCTCCACTTT.

The chain links TRBV4-3 to TRBJ1-6; D not certain. Trimming left V 1 base short and J 0 bases short, with 7 bases between. Germline V gene lookup returns CDR1 LGHNA and CDR2 YSLEER. There are 16 residues in the CDR3. The CDR3 region is CASSQAGGSYNSPLHF. The CDR3 DNA reads TGCGCCAGCAGCCAAGCCGGTGGCTCCTATAATTCACCCCTCCACTTT.